The 11 T cell receptor beta chains given below trace back to one sample, sequenced in a study of T cell responses to AZD1222 COVID-19 vaccine. Method: immunoSEQ multiplex PCR; TCRdb's copy keeps in-frame clones and lacks some. The data show roughly 160,000 clones, approximately 91% seen once. Material: peripheral blood, obtained on day 0 of AZD1222 vaccination. The receptors derive from an adult in good health.

This rearrangement joins TRBV30 to TRBJ1-1; D gene uncertain. V lost 3 bases and J lost 1, with 3 bases in between. This CDR3 region has 11 residues. Germline V gene sequence: CDR1 GTSNPN, CDR2 SVGIG (reference sequence). The CDR3 DNA reads TGTGCCTGGAGAGAGAACACTGAAGCTTTCTTT. Translated: CAWRENTEAFF.

This clone was observed once. The rearrangement links TRBV5-1 to TRBJ1-1; D gene uncertain. This CDR3 contains 15 residues. CDR1 is SGHRS, CDR2 YFSETQ, per germline. V lost 4 bases, J lost 1 base, and 14 bases lay in between. As DNA, the CDR3 is TGCGCCAGCAGCCTCGGGAGGTCGGCGAACACTGAAGCTTTCTTT. Translated: CASSLGRSANTEAFF.

The V call is TRBV19, the J call TRBJ1-6, with a tentative D call TRBD1 (5 bases). The germline V gene encodes CDR1 LNHDA and CDR2 SQIVND (reference sequence). The CDR3 is made up of 15 amino acids. Trimming left V 4 bases short and J 8 bases short, with 15 bases between. The CDR3 nucleotides are TGTGCCAGTAGTACCCGGGTCACGGGGGATTCACCCCTCCACTTT. It codes for CASSTRVTGDSPLHF.

The chain recombines TRBV5-1 with TRBJ1-2; 9 nucleotides agree with TRBD1. The V segment lost 2 bases and the J segment 7 bases; nucleotides outside the gene matches: 15. The CDR3 runs to 17 residues. CDR1 and CDR2 (germline): SGHRS, YFSETQ. The DNA for the CDR3 is TGCGCCAGCAGCTTAAACCTCCGGGACAGGGAAGCTGTTGGCTACACCTTC. Its translation is CASSLNLRDREAVGYTF. The variable domain in full, completed from reference TRBV5-1 and TRBJ1-2, reads KAGVTQTPRYLIKTRGQQVTLSCSPISGHRSVSWYQQTPGQGLQFLFEYFSETQRNKGNFPGRFSGRQFSNSRSEMNVSTLELGDSALYLCASSLNLRDREAVGYTFGSGTRLTVV.

This chain uses TRBV7-2 with TRBJ2-5, with 9 bases fitting TRBD2. The junction had 9 bases not matched to a gene; V was cut back by 6 bases and J by 4 bases. Germline values: CDR1 SGHTA, CDR2 FQGNSA. The CDR3 runs to 15 residues. The CDR3 nucleotides read TGTGCCAGCAGTCAGGGCGGGGGGGCCCTAGAGACCCAGTACTTC. Translating it yields CASSQGGGALETQYF. Full variable domain (outside the CDR3, taken from reference TRBV7-2 and TRBJ2-5): GAGVSQSPSNKVTEKGKDVELRCDPISGHTALYWYRQSLGQGLEFLIYFQGNSAPDKSGLPSDRFSAERTGGSVSTLTIQRTQQEDSAVYLCASSQGGGALETQYFGPGTRLLVL.

V gene TRBV9 combines with J gene TRBJ1-3; D not resolved. CDR3 size: 13 residues. V was pared by 4 bases and J by 3 bases, with 8 bases between. CDR1 SGDLS and CDR2 YYNGEE come from the germline V gene. The CDR3 protein is CASSRSLGNTIYF. For the CDR3, the DNA is TGTGCCAGCAGCCGATCTCTTGGAAACACCATATATTTT. Variable domain in full (rest from reference TRBV9 and TRBJ1-3): DSGVTQTPKHLITATGQRVTLRCSPRSGDLSVYWYQQSLDQGLQFLIQYYNGEERAKGNILERFSAQQFPDLHSELNLSSLELGDSALYFCASSRSLGNTIYFGEGSWLTVV.

This clone was seen just once. The chain is built from TRBV7-9 and TRBJ2-7; unclear D gene. V lost 1 base and J 4 bases, leaving 8 bases between the germline ends. The length of the CDR3 is 13 residues. Germline lookup yields CDR1 SEHNR and CDR2 FQNEAQ (reference sequence). The CDR3 loop is CASSLVASYEQYF. For the CDR3, the DNA is TGTGCCAGCAGCTTAGTTGCGAGTTACGAGCAGTACTTC.

The V gene is TRBV7-2, the J gene TRBJ1-1; D possibly corresponds to TRBD1 (6 bases). CDR3 length equals 16 residues. The V gene's germline CDR1 is SGHTA and CDR2 FQGNSA. V lost 2 bases and J lost 0, with 13 bases in between. The CDR3 region is CASSLWGATMNTEAFF. CDR3 DNA sequence: TGTGCCAGCAGCTTATGGGGGGCTACAATGAACACTGAAGCTTTCTTT. Supplemented by reference TRBV7-2 and TRBJ1-1, the full variable domain reads GAGVSQSPSNKVTEKGKDVELRCDPISGHTALYWYRQSLGQGLEFLIYFQGNSAPDKSGLPSDRFSAERTGGSVSTLTIQRTQQEDSAVYLCASSLWGATMNTEAFFGQGTRLTVV.

The chain uses TRBV7-9 and TRBJ2-2; D is perhaps TRBD2 (6 bases). Trimming removed 10 bases from V and 1 base from J, with 10 bases in between. Germline V gene lookup returns CDR1 SEHNR and CDR2 FQNEAQ (reference sequence). This CDR3 has 13 amino acids. The CDR3 sequence is CATLGGNTGELFF. CDR3 DNA sequence: TGTGCCACCCTGGGGGGGAACACCGGGGAGCTGTTTTTT.

The chain combines TRBV5-1 with TRBJ2-3; D perhaps matches TRBD1 (6 bases). Germline loops: CDR1 SGHRS, CDR2 YFSETQ. V gave up 4 bases and J gave up 5 bases, with 17 bases separating them. This CDR3 has 15 residues. As DNA, the CDR3 is TGCGCCAGCAGCGATCCCAGGGGCGCGGGAGATACGCAGTATTTT. As protein: CASSDPRGAGDTQYF. Variable domain in full (rest from reference TRBV5-1 and TRBJ2-3): KAGVTQTPRYLIKTRGQQVTLSCSPISGHRSVSWYQQTPGQGLQFLFEYFSETQRNKGNFPGRFSGRQFSNSRSEMNVSTLELGDSALYLCASSDPRGAGDTQYFGPGTRLTVL.

This chain connects TRBV6-5 to TRBJ1-5; D gene unclear. Trimming took off 7 bases at V and 6 bases at J, with 13 bases between the two ends. The V gene's germline CDR1 is MNHEY and CDR2 SVGAGI. The CDR3 contains 13 residues. The CDR3 DNA follows: TGTGCCAGCATGTACTCCCGCGGTCAGCCCCAGCATTTT. Translating it yields CASMYSRGQPQHF.